This is a list of T cell receptor beta chains from one sample in a study of blood T cell repertoires in COVID-19. Measured with immunoSEQ multiplex PCR; TCRdb has only the in-frame clones, and not every one. The repertoire consists of 300,000 to 450,000 clones, with around 87% occurring once and the leading ten covering roughly 2%. Sequenced material: PBMCs or T cells enriched from blood (not recorded which). These TCRs come from a man aged 40-55 years in a cohort exposed to, infected with or recovered from COVID-19 (not recorded which). CDR3s include the opening cysteine and the closing phenylalanine or tryptophan. D genes are given only for firm matches. Not all rows give a size; the values are once, few, many and, for expanded clones, a class.

D,size,J,V,DNA,CDR3
TRBD2,once,TRBJ2-1,TRBV5-4,TGTGCCAGCAGCTTGAAGAGGGCGGGAGTATTCCACAATGAGCAGTTCTTC,CASSLKRAGVFHNEQFF
NA,NA,TRBJ2-3,TRBV18,TGTGCCAGCTCACCCCCTTCAGTGAACACGCAGTATTTT,CASSPPSVNTQYF
TRBD2,NA,TRBJ2-3,TRBV7-6,TGTGCCAGCAGCTTGGGGACTAGCGGGAGACGCACAGATACGCAGTATTTT,CASSLGTSGRRTDTQYF
NA,NA,TRBJ2-7,TRBV23-1,TGCGCCAGCAGTCAACTAAACAGGGATCTCCCCCTCTACGAGCAGTACTTC,CASSQLNRDLPLYEQYF
NA,NA,TRBJ2-5,TRBV4-1,TGCGCCAGCAGCTCGGGGTCGGGGACCCAGTACTTC,CASSSGSGTQYF
NA,once,TRBJ2-4,TRBV5-1,TGCGCCAGCAGCGAGGGAATGGCGGGTTCCAAAAACATTCAGTACTTC,CASSEGMAGSKNIQYF
TRBD1,NA,TRBJ1-1,TRBV7-9,TGTGCCAGCAGCTTAGGAGGGGGCGAGGGTGAAGCTTTCTTT,CASSLGGGEGEAFF
NA,NA,TRBJ1-4,TRBV5-4,TGTGCCAGCAGCTCTGCAACTAATGAAAAACTGTTTTTT,CASSSATNEKLFF
TRBD2,few,TRBJ2-7,TRBV6-5,TGTGCCAGCAGTTTGGAGACTAGCGGCTACGAGCAGTACTTC,CASSLETSGYEQYF
TRBD2,NA,TRBJ2-7,TRBV23-1,TGCGCCAGCAGTCCCCCTTGGCGGGAGGGCCCTTACGAGCAGTACTTC,CASSPPWREGPYEQYF
NA,NA,TRBJ1-1,TRBV10-3,TGTGCCATCAGTGTGGCAGGAAAGAACACTGAAGCTTTCTTT,CAISVAGKNTEAFF
NA,NA,TRBJ2-5,TRBV18,TGTGCCAGCTCACCACTGGGAGGGACCCAGTACTTC,CASSPLGGTQYF
NA,NA,TRBJ1-6,TRBV7-9,TGTGCCAGCTCCATCGGGACTTTGGGTTCACCCCTCCACTTT,CASSIGTLGSPLHF
NA,few,TRBJ1-2,TRBV29-1,TGCAGCGTTCTGATAACAGGGAAAACTAACTATGGCTACACCTTC,CSVLITGKTNYGYTF
NA,NA,TRBJ1-1,TRBV27,TGTGCCAGCAGTTTAGCTACAGCGAACACTGAAGCTTTCTTT,CASSLATANTEAFF
NA,NA,TRBJ1-1,TRBV7-9,TGTGCCAGCAACTTCAAGAACACTGAAGCTTTCTTT,CASNFKNTEAFF
TRBD1,NA,TRBJ1-1,TRBV25-1,TGTGCCACCAAGGACAGGATGAACACTGAAGCTTTCTTT,CATKDRMNTEAFF
NA,NA,TRBJ1-5,TRBV5-5,TGTGCCAGCAGGGATGGACAGAATAGCAATCAGCCCCAGCATTTT,CASRDGQNSNQPQHF
NA,NA,TRBJ2-3,TRBV4-1,TGCGCCAGCAGCCAAGAAGAGACAGGCCTTTCTAGCACAGATACGCAGTATTTT,CASSQEETGLSSTDTQYF
NA,NA,TRBJ1-5,TRBV28,TGTGCCAGCAGTTTTACAGGCCGGCATAGCAATCAGCCCCAGCATTTT,CASSFTGRHSNQPQHF
NA,NA,TRBJ2-3,TRBV21-1,TGTGCCAGCAGACGTAGGCGGGACAGGGATGGAGATACGCAGTATTTT,CASRRRRDRDGDTQYF
TRBD2,NA,TRBJ2-3,TRBV5-1,TGCGCCAGCAGCTTAGCGGGATTCACAGATACGCAGTATTTT,CASSLAGFTDTQYF
NA,NA,TRBJ2-7,TRBV6-5,TGTGCCAGCAGTTACTCAAGCGCAAGCTCCTACGAGCAGTACTTC,CASSYSSASSYEQYF
TRBD1,few,TRBJ1-1,TRBV6-1,TGTGCCAGCAGTGAACACGCCGGGACAGTGAACACTGAAGCTTTCTTT,CASSEHAGTVNTEAFF
TRBD2,NA,TRBJ2-1,TRBV7-8,TGTGCCAGCAGCTTAGGAGGGGCGGGAGGGTCCTACAATGAGCAGTTCTTC,CASSLGGAGGSYNEQFF
TRBD2,NA,TRBJ2-5,TRBV3-1/TRBV3-2,TGTGCCAGCAGCCTAGGGACTAGCGGGGGGCAAGAGACCCAGTACTTC,CASSLGTSGGQETQYF
NA,NA,TRBJ2-7,TRBV14,TGTGCCAGCAGCCACCCGAACAGGGCTGTCAACGAGCAGTACTTC,CASSHPNRAVNEQYF
NA,NA,TRBJ1-1,TRBV7-8,TGTGCCAGCAGCAACGACAGGCAGACTGAAGCTTTCTTT,CASSNDRQTEAFF
NA,NA,TRBJ1-1,TRBV10-3,TGTGCCACGAGAATCGGGGACACTGAAGCTTTCTTT,CATRIGDTEAFF
NA,NA,TRBJ2-2,TRBV10-3,TGTGCCATCAGTGGACGGGATTGGACCGGGGAGCTGTTTTTT,CAISGRDWTGELFF
TRBD2,NA,TRBJ2-5,TRBV19,TGTGCCAGTAGTAGGCCGGGACTAGCGGGAGGAGAGACCCAGTACTTC,CASSRPGLAGGETQYF
NA,NA,TRBJ1-3,TRBV6-1,TGTGCCAGCAGCCTAGGGTCGGAGGCTGGAAACACCATATATTTT,CASSLGSEAGNTIYF
TRBD2,NA,TRBJ2-2,TRBV27,TGTGCCAGCCGCCGAAGGACTAGCGGGAAGGGGGAGGGCGCCGGGGAGCTGTTTTTT,CASRRRTSGKGEGAGELFF
TRBD2,NA,TRBJ2-1,TRBV7-3,TGTGCCAGCAGCCCACGGGTGGGAGGGCGCAATGAGCAGTTCTTC,CASSPRVGGRNEQFF
TRBD2,NA,TRBJ2-2,TRBV6-5,TGTGCCAGCAGTTCTTACGGGGGGGGCCGGACCGGGGAGCTGTTTTTT,CASSSYGGGRTGELFF
TRBD1,NA,TRBJ2-7,TRBV6-4,TGTGCCAGCAGTGACTTGGGGACAGGGGTCGAAGACGAGCAGTACTTC,CASSDLGTGVEDEQYF
NA,once,TRBJ2-3,TRBV5-4,TGTGCCAGCAGCTTGGCGGGAGCCCACACAGATACGCAGTATTTT,CASSLAGAHTDTQYF
TRBD1,NA,TRBJ1-2,TRBV28,TGTGCCAGCCTCGGACAGGGGGCGCGTGGCTACACCTTC,CASLGQGARGYTF
NA,NA,TRBJ1-1,TRBV20-1,TGCAGTTCGTTGAGCAACACTGAAGCTTTCTTT,CSSLSNTEAFF
TRBD2,NA,TRBJ2-1,TRBV10-1,TGCGCCAGCAGTGACCCCGGGAGGGCCCGGTTGGATGAGCAGTTCTTC,CASSDPGRARLDEQFF